This paragraph covers one T cell receptor (beta chain) sequence. Its target is unknown. The sample's treatment: around 19 received Ad26.COV2.S at low or high dose, single or two shots; about 5 received placebo; per-sample allocation not given. Day 63 after the first injection of vaccine or placebo was the sampling time. An Ad26 vector expressing Wuhan-strain SARS-CoV-2 spike served as the vaccine. Germline V gives CDR1 SGHAT, CDR2 FQNNGV. The CDR3 has 15 residues. Trimming left V 5 bases short and J 4 bases short, with 18 bases between. The entry originates in a study of Ad26.COV2.S vaccination and SARS-CoV-2 variants. Whole-study findings and limits: Whether participants received vaccine or placebo, their non-spike TCR breadth was similar.

This table comes from immunoSEQ multiplex PCR, and its TCRdb copy is limited to in-frame clones, with some not included. This table has 500,000 or so clones, about 88% appearing once. V gene TRBV11-2 combines with J gene TRBJ2-7; D possibly corresponds to TRBD1 (5 bases). The receptor was isolated from a person between 18 and 65 years old who received the Ad26.COV2.S COVID-19 vaccine or a placebo. Specimen: peripheral blood, collected in a trial of Ad26.COV2.S vaccine versus placebo. The CDR3 region is CASSLGAASFYEQYV. The CDR3, as DNA: TGTGCCAGCAGCCTAGGGGCCGCGTCTTTTTACGAGCAGTACGTC.